These 2 T cell receptor beta chains share one sample of origin, sequenced in a study of identifying expanded T cells in peripheral blood. Data came from immunoSEQ multiplex PCR; TCRdb stores just in-frame clones and leaves some out. The repertoire holds 70,000 to 100,000 clones, 85% to 90% seen once, with roughly 3.9% in the top ten. Input material: blood. The receptors come from a person aged 18 to 75 in good health.

The chain has TRBV28 and TRBJ1-5; possibly TRBD1 for D (5 bases). Germline CDR1 and CDR2: MDHEN and SYDVKM. V was shortened by 2 bases and J by 0 bases, with 11 bases between the two germline ends. This CDR3 spans 16 amino acids. CDR3 amino acids: CASSLLGANSNQPQHF. The CDR3 nucleotides read TGTGCCAGCAGTTTACTCGGGGCCAATAGCAATCAGCCCCAGCATTTT. The complete variable domain, with remaining parts taken from reference TRBV28 and TRBJ1-5, reads DVKVTQSSRYLVKRTGEKVFLECVQDMDHENMFWYRQDPGLGLRLIYFSYDVKMKEKGDIPEGYSVSREKKERFSLILESASTNQTSMYLCASSLLGANSNQPQHFGDGTRLSIL.

The table lists this clone with a few counts. The chain carries TRBV6-4 and TRBJ2-1, with 9 bases that match TRBD1. The CDR3 length is 15 residues. The junction had 7 bases not matched to a gene; V was cut back by 6 bases and J by 4 bases. CDR1 is MRHNA, CDR2 SNTAGT, per germline. CDR3 loop: CASSLRTGAYNEQFF. DNA of the CDR3: TGTGCCAGCAGCCTTCGGACAGGGGCTTACAATGAGCAGTTCTTC.